One and the same sample provided the 18 T cell receptor beta chains below, sequenced in a study of blood T cell repertoires in COVID-19. The protocol was immunoSEQ multiplex PCR, while the TCRdb copy is restricted to in-frame clones and leaves out a portion. Among about 35,000 clones listed, 85% were seen once. Sequenced input: peripheral blood. Receptor source: a man aged 55 to 70 with active or convalescent COVID-19.

The chain recombines TRBV6-5 with TRBJ1-1, with 7 bases aligning to TRBD1. The CDR3 length is 12 residues. V was clipped by 5 bases and J by 6 bases; unmatched bases: 3. From germline, CDR1 is MNHEY and CDR2 SVGAGI. CDR3 DNA sequence: TGTGCCAGCAGTCGGACAGGAGCTGAAGCTTTCTTT. As protein: CASSRTGAEAFF.

The J gene is TRBJ2-4, the V gene TRBV30; the match to TRBD1 covers 8 bases. This CDR3 is 13 amino acids long. J was trimmed by 6 bases and V by 2 bases; bases with no gene match: 3. Germline V gene data show CDR1 as GTSNPN and CDR2 as SVGIG (reference sequence). The CDR3 DNA reads as TGTGCCTGGAGTATTCAGGGGGCAAACATTCAGTACTTC. Encoded protein: CAWSIQGANIQYF.

The genes are TRBV4-1 and TRBJ2-1; TRBD2 matches 12 bases. Germline-derived CDR1 and CDR2 are MGHRA and YSYEKL. The CDR3 is made up of 17 amino acids. J lost 2 bases, V lost 3 bases, and 5 bases had no gene match. Here the CDR3 DNA reads TGCGCCAGCAGCCACCTACTAGCGGGGGGCACCTACAATGAGCAGTTCTTC. Translating it yields CASSHLLAGGTYNEQFF.

V gene TRBV3-1 (or the pseudogene TRBV3-2) combines with J gene TRBJ2-3; perhaps TRBD2 as D (7 bases). The germline gives CDR1 LGHDT, CDR2 YNNKEL (reference sequence). The CDR3 contains 14 residues. V gave up 1 base and J gave up 5 bases, with 10 bases separating them. CDR3 bases: TGTGCCAGCAGCCAAGGGGGGGGGCTAGATACGCAGTATTTT. The encoded protein is CASSQGGGLDTQYF.

This clone came up once. V gene TRBV5-1 combines with J gene TRBJ1-4; 8 bases fit TRBD1. V lost 3 bases, J lost 2 bases, and 6 bases stayed unmatched. Germline V gene data show CDR1 as SGHRS and CDR2 as YFSETQ. CDR3 length equals 16 residues. Here the CDR3 DNA reads TGCGCCAGCAGCTGGGCGAGGACAGGGACTAATGAAAAACTGTTTTTT. The encoded protein is CASSWARTGTNEKLFF.

V gene TRBV19 combines with J gene TRBJ2-2; TRBD2 matches at 10 bases. V was clipped by 5 bases and J by 7 bases; unmatched bases: 7. Looked up from germline, CDR1 is LNHDA and CDR2 is SQIVND (reference sequence). This CDR3 is 15 amino acids long. CDR3 sequence (DNA): TGTGCCAGTAGTGGAGCGGGAGGGCCTTTCGGGGAGCTGTTTTTT. It yields the protein CASSGAGGPFGELFF.

This clone was seen a single time. The chain uses TRBV5-5 and TRBJ2-6, with unresolved D. The CDR3 has 15 residues. Germline V gene sequence: CDR1 SGHKS, CDR2 YYEKEE (reference sequence). Trimming shortened V by 4 bases and J by 0 bases, and 8 bases separated the two germline ends. CDR3 protein: CASSNSRSGANVLTF. The CDR3 DNA reads as TGTGCCAGCAGCAATAGCCGCTCTGGGGCCAACGTCCTGACTTTC.

V gene TRBV28 combines with J gene TRBJ2-1; no clear D. The CDR3 is 14 residues long. Looked up from germline, CDR1 is MDHEN and CDR2 is SYDVKM. V lost 5 bases, J lost 0 bases, and 8 bases lay in between. CDR3 bases: TGTGCCAGCAGTCCTAGTGGCTCCTACAATGAGCAGTTCTTC. This gives the protein CASSPSGSYNEQFF.

This clone was seen a handful of times. The chain couples TRBV28 to TRBJ1-2, with 8 nucleotides matching TRBD1. V dropped 5 bases and J dropped 7; count of bases not matched to a gene: 6. The CDR3 has 13 residues. Germline CDR1 is MDHEN and CDR2 is SYDVKM. CDR3 in amino acids: CASSPRTGFGYTF. DNA for the CDR3: TGTGCCAGCAGTCCCCGGACAGGGTTTGGCTACACCTTC.

The chain carries TRBV6-4 and TRBJ2-1; D is perhaps TRBD2 (5 bases). Between the trimmed V and J ends, which lost 2 bases and 6 bases, there was a span of 8 bases. This CDR3 contains 13 residues. CDR1 MRHNA and CDR2 SNTAGT come from the germline V gene. CDR3 region: CASSDPGSNEQFF. The CDR3, as DNA: TGTGCCAGCAGTGACCCGGGAAGCAATGAGCAGTTCTTC.

The chain has TRBV6-5 and TRBJ1-5; D not certain. The V end was cut by 8 bases, the J end by 2 bases, with 10 bases between. This CDR3 region has 13 residues. CDR1 is MNHEY and CDR2 is SVGAGI in the germline V gene. CDR3 amino acids: CASRGSGNQPQHF. CDR3 DNA: TGTGCCAGCCGCGGGAGCGGCAATCAGCCCCAGCATTTT.

The chain combines TRBV6-5 with TRBJ2-1, with D possibly TRBD2 on 7 matching bases. The germline CDR1 and CDR2 sequences are MNHEY and SVGAGI. The CDR3 totals 16 residues. Trimming took off 0 bases at V and 2 bases at J, with 11 bases between the two ends. CDR3 residues: CASSYSSGGAYNEQFF. CDR3 bases: TGTGCCAGCAGTTACTCGTCGGGGGGCGCCTACAATGAGCAGTTCTTC.

The rearrangement uses TRBV7-9 and TRBJ2-1; 9 nucleotides agree with TRBD2. Germline V gene lookup returns CDR1 SEHNR and CDR2 FQNEAQ (reference sequence). CDR3 length: 18 residues. J lost 0 bases, V lost 3 bases, and 9 bases had no gene match. The CDR3 reads CASSFPAGGSNSYNEQFF. As DNA, the CDR3 is TGTGCCAGCAGCTTTCCAGCGGGAGGATCCAACTCCTACAATGAGCAGTTCTTC.

This CDR3 is CASSFSTNYGYTF. The CDR3 coding sequence is TGTGCCAGCAGCTTCAGTACTAACTATGGCTACACCTTC. V is TRBV11-2 and J is TRBJ1-2; D gene ambiguous. Trimming took off 3 bases at V and 0 bases at J, with 5 bases between the two ends. The CDR3 spans 13 residues. Germline CDR1 reads SGHAT; CDR2 reads FQNNGV.

The genes are TRBV30 and TRBJ2-2; D possibly corresponds to TRBD1 (5 bases). Germline V gene lookup returns CDR1 GTSNPN and CDR2 SVGIG (reference sequence). V lost 3 bases and J lost 2, with 7 bases in between. CDR3 length equals 13 residues. The DNA for the CDR3 is TGTGCCTGGAGGGACACTAACACCGGGGAGCTGTTTTTT. This translates into CAWRDTNTGELFF.

The chain joins TRBV11-3 to TRBJ2-5; 7 nucleotides agree with TRBD2. Germline lookup yields CDR1 SGHNT and CDR2 YENEEA. This CDR3 spans 14 amino acids. Trimming removed 4 bases from V and 3 bases from J; junction bases left unmatched: 5. CDR3: CASSSRAGEETQYF. In nucleotides, the CDR3 is TGTGCCAGCAGCTCGCGGGCGGGAGAAGAGACCCAGTACTTC.

This clone has just one count. The chain employs TRBV5-4 and TRBJ2-5, with D maybe TRBD1 (5 bases). The V gene's germline CDR1 is SGHNT and CDR2 YYREEE (reference sequence). V was trimmed by 4 bases and J by 4 bases, leaving 20 bases between them. The CDR3 has 16 residues. The CDR3 sequence is CASSLRTYLTGETQYF. CDR3 nucleotides: TGTGCCAGCAGCCTGAGGACATACCTTACGGGAGAGACCCAGTACTTC. The whole variable domain, remainder taken from reference TRBV5-4 and TRBJ2-5, is ETGVTQSPTHLIKTRGQQVTLRCSSQSGHNTVSWYQQALGQGPQFIFQYYREEENGRGNFPPRFSGLQFPNYSSELNVNALELDDSALYLCASSLRTYLTGETQYFGPGTRLLVL.

The chain joins TRBV6-5 to TRBJ1-2; 7 bases map to TRBD1. Germline V gives CDR1 MNHEY, CDR2 SVGAGI. V was clipped by 4 bases and J by 4 bases; unmatched bases: 12. The CDR3 covers 16 residues. This CDR3 is CASSSRQGIRGYGYTF. The CDR3 nucleotides are TGTGCCAGCAGTTCTCGACAGGGAATTCGGGGCTATGGCTACACCTTC.